This paragraph covers one T cell receptor beta chain sequence. Its antigen is undetermined. Time point: cycle 4 day 1 (C4D1), after 6 weeks of nivolumab. Every patient experienced relapse after autologous stem cell transplantation, and brentuximab vedotin exposure varied. These data originate in a study of PD-1 blockade in classical Hodgkin lymphoma. General observations from the study: Patients starting nivolumab less than 1 year after ASCT had lower diversity and were excluded from later analyses. It was CD4+ TCR diversity, not CD8+, that rose significantly by C4D1.

V was shortened by 5 bases and J by 11 bases, with 19 bases between the two germline ends. The CDR3 is made up of 14 amino acids. Germline V gene data show CDR1 as SGHTA and CDR2 as FQGNSA. Sequencing was performed with immunoSEQ multiplex PCR; in TCRdb, only in-frame clones are kept and a portion is missing. The sample lists tens of thousands of clones, approximately 90% occurring once. This sample comprised peripheral blood mononuclear cells (PBMCs), obtained before the fourth cycle of nivolumab. The chain couples TRBV7-2 to TRBJ2-1, with a tentative D call TRBD2 (6 bases). The TCR was taken from a human donor with classical Hodgkin lymphoma. This chain's CDR3 is CASSPDGAGSKQFF. Written as DNA, the CDR3 is TGTGCCAGCAGCCCAGACGGGGCGGGGTCCAAGCAGTTCTTC.